Sequencing of this TCR beta chain was carried out in a study of long-term antiretroviral therapy in people with HIV. The study, taken as a whole, reports: Pre-ART expanded TRB clones stayed dominant throughout, though often decreasing after ART.

This clone was recorded a few times. Its antigen is currently unknown. With survey level as its setting, the immunoSEQ assay was v3.0. The assay was immunoSEQ multiplex PCR, and TCRdb's table has in-frame clones only and misses some. The sample records 10,000 to 15,000 clones, around 77% being singletons. With 5 bases removed from V and 3 bases from J, the gap between germline ends came to 10 bases. Germline V gene sequence: CDR1 MNHEY, CDR2 SMNVEV (reference sequence). This CDR3 contains 13 residues. The genes are TRBV27 and TRBJ1-2; D not resolved. Sequencing was performed on unsorted PBMCs, taken 1.3 years after starting antiretroviral therapy. The TCR originated in a woman between 18 and 29 years old with HIV. This CDR3 is CASSVRLDYGYTF. As DNA, the CDR3 is TGTGCCAGCAGTGTCCGTTTGGACTATGGCTACACCTTC.